This entry features one T cell receptor beta chain sequence. Its antigen remains unidentified. No quality values exist for individual bases; no much larger clone is one base distant. This record comes from a study of T cell responses to AZD1222 COVID-19 vaccine (dated by TCRdb to about 2021). Notes on the research overall: AZD1222 recipients with second doses at about 4 weeks or about 12 weeks were pooled, because spike-specific TCR depth and breadth did not differ between schedules. Trial participants were enrolled into age subgroups of 18-55, 56-69 and 70-plus years, which contained 148, 28 and 57 TCR-sequenced participants, respectively. TCR sequencing covered 230 or so trial participants: roughly 200 given two doses of AZD1222 and some 25 given two doses of MenACWY control vaccine. Here is what the overall study found, with its caveats: In the small 56-69-year group, the increase in depth fell short of significance, most likely because of low power. After two AZD1222 doses, both the breadth and the depth of spike-specific TCRs were significantly higher than at day 0 and than in MenACWY recipients. Conclusions about previously exposed vaccinees are limited, since just a handful of AZD1222 recipients were seropositive for SARS-CoV-2 at baseline. Reportedly, close to half of the unique spike-specific TCRs recognized epitopes lying outside the regions that are mutated in the B.1.351 and B.1.1.7 variants. Participants were mostly white British, with more females than males. The authors suggested clonal diversity may have been underestimated. The vaccine-associated CD4 TCRs covered the entire spike protein, and the dominant responses fell in regions 160-218 and 743-854. Because no day 14 peak-response samples were available, the repertoires could be characterized only after the peak T cell response.

What the time point label conveys for this sample: baseline before first vaccination. The vaccinee samples were drawn from two UK trials, COV001 and COV002, one of which was a single-blind randomized controlled phase 2/3 trial testing AZD1222 (ChAdOx1 nCoV-19) in healthy adults. For TCRbeta chain sequencing, PBMC samples were collected from trial participants at day 0 and at day 28 after the second dose. For this chain, trimming is 8 bases at the V end and 3 bases at the J end, and the number of junction bases without a gene match is 4. CDR3 length: 13 amino acids, cysteine to phenylalanine. The DNA shown is the 39-base CDR3, in frame from base 1. The germline V gene supplies CDR1 SNHLY and CDR2 FYNNEI. The CDR3 regions of human TCRbeta chains were analyzed by immunosequencing. As for the original processing: Repertoire TCRs were checked for matches against a reference library of SARS-CoV-2-specific TCRs that had been generated using the MIRA antigen-specificity platform. Breadth meant the fraction of unique TCRs that were SARS-CoV-2-associated, whereas depth meant the fraction of total T cells that were SARS-CoV-2-associated. Each spike-specific TCR was assigned to its reactive spike region and to a CD4 or CD8 class using the MIRA data. Log10-transformed breadth and depth values were compared by one-way ANOVA with Sidak's multiple comparisons tests. The table comes from immuneACCESS by way of TCRdb, which keeps in-frame sequences with V and J called. Part of the clones is missing from these tables; in studies checked, under half for an unresolved V gene and the rest for unknown reasons. V and J calls plus clone size are reproduced from that table; the DNA served to infer D and trimming. In this sample the table shows about 87,000 clones, 90% of which occur a single time. 8% to 9.5% of the sample belongs to the ten largest clones.

Sequencing was performed on peripheral blood, taken on day 0 of AZD1222 vaccination. This receptor was obtained from an adult in good health. Recombination linked TRBV2 to TRBJ2-1, with 7 bases in between that match TRBD1. CDR3 sequence: CASQGTVYNEQFF. The nucleotide sequence is TGTGCCAGCCAAGGGACAGTCTACAATGAGCAGTTCTTC. Extended through the reference TRBV2 and TRBJ2-1 proteins, this CDR3 yields the full variable domain: EPEVTQTPSHQVTQMGQEVILRCVPISNHLYFYWYRQILGQKVEFLVSFYNNEISEKSEIFDDQFSVERPDGSNFTLKIRSTKLEDSAMYFCASQGTVYNEQFFGPGTRLTVL.